The 4 T cell receptor beta chains reported below all come from one sample, sequenced in a study of cytomegalovirus exposure and HLA in healthy donors. The PCR ran on 60 Vbeta and 13 Jbeta primers. The protocol was immunoSEQ multiplex PCR, while the TCRdb copy is restricted to in-frame clones and leaves out a portion. Of roughly 100,000 clones listed, under 80% are singletons. Source material: PBMCs. All receptors derive from a woman in her thirties or forties in good health and CMV-seropositive.

The V and J genes are TRBV28 and TRBJ2-7, with D perhaps TRBD1 (6 bases). Between the trimmed V and J ends, which lost 3 bases and 1 base, there was a span of 10 bases. Germline CDR1 reads MDHEN; CDR2 reads SYDVKM. The CDR3 runs 14 residues. Written as DNA, the CDR3 is TGTGCCAGCAGTTTGGCAGGGGCTTCCTACGAGCAGTACTTC. Encoded protein: CASSLAGASYEQYF.

The chain has TRBV7-2 and TRBJ1-2, with 11 bases fitting TRBD1. The CDR3 has 15 amino acids. Trimming at V came to 5 bases and at J to 4 bases, leaving 6 bases not matched to a gene. CDR1 is SGHTA, CDR2 FQGNSA, per germline. The DNA for the CDR3 is TGTGCCAGCAGCCGCGGACAGGGGGCTTTCTATGGCTACACCTTC. Its protein product is CASSRGQGAFYGYTF.

For this clone: The junction departs from germline at one end; a sequencing error may be responsible. V gene TRBV7-7 combines with J gene TRBJ2-3, with D perhaps matching TRBD2 (5 bases). Per germline, CDR1 SSHAT and CDR2 FNYEAQ (reference sequence). The CDR3 length is 14 residues. This CDR3 is CASSSDRGGDTQYF. Written as DNA, the CDR3 is TGTGCTAGCAGCTCGGATCGGGGTGGGGATACGCAGTATTTT.

The V gene is TRBV10-2, the J gene TRBJ2-7; 8 bases line up with TRBD2. The CDR3 is 15 amino acids. Germline lookup yields CDR1 WSHSY and CDR2 SAAADI. Trimming took 2 bases from V and 6 from J; bases not matched to a gene: 9. The CDR3 DNA sequence: TGCGCCAGCAGTGAGGTCGGGAGGGCCATGGGCGAGCAGTACTTC. This codes for CASSEVGRAMGEQYF.